These 27 T cell receptor beta chains share one sample of origin, sequenced in a study of blood T cells in healthy people across ages. The authors ran a second PCR of 7 to 11 cycles using a sample-barcoded 5' primer and a J-beta primer mix. From the 5' RACE reads, TCRdb called clonotypes with MiXCR, one entry per CDR3 protein. Of 650,000 to 1,000,000 distinct CDR3 sequences listed, about 34% are singletons. The specimen sequenced was blood. Receptors originate from a man aged 18-30 years in good health.

The V gene is TRBV6-5, the J gene TRBJ2-4; D is possibly TRBD1 (5 bases). The DNA matches TRBJ2-7 better at its end, which makes the J call doubtful. This CDR3 is built from 14 residues. Germline CDR1 reads MNHEY; CDR2 reads SVGAGI. CDR3 nucleotide sequence: TGTGCCAGCAGTTACAGGACATCGACCTACGAGCAGTACTTC. Translating gives CASSYRTSTYEQYF.

This clonotype has a handful of counts. The rearrangement uses TRBV4-3 and TRBJ2-2; 10 bases agree with TRBD1. Per the germline V gene, CDR1 is LGHNA and CDR2 is YSLEER. J was trimmed by 5 bases and V by 1 base; bases with no gene match: 7. CDR3 length equals 17 residues. The CDR3 reads CASSQGRDRGKTGELFF. CDR3 nucleotide sequence: TGCGCCAGCAGCCAAGGCCGGGACAGGGGAAAAACCGGGGAGCTGTTTTTT.

Concerning this clonotype: A much larger clone is a single base away; this may be a read error. The chain uses TRBV12-3 or TRBV12-4 and TRBJ2-5; no firm D call. This CDR3 has 17 amino acids. In nucleotides, the CDR3 is TGTACCAGCAGTTTTGGTTCCTCCCCCGGTGGTGCGGAGACCCAGTACTTC. This sequence encodes CTSSFGSSPGGAETQYF.

The V and J genes are TRBV5-1 and TRBJ2-7; 8 nucleotides match TRBD2. V lost 2 bases, J lost 2 bases, and 6 bases stayed unmatched. Germline assignment: CDR1 SGHRS and CDR2 YFSETQ. This CDR3 contains 15 residues. The CDR3 nucleotides are TGCGCCAGCAGCTTTGTAGCGGGGTTCACCTACGAGCAGTACTTC. This encodes CASSFVAGFTYEQYF.

This clonotype was observed at least ten times. V usage is TRBV29-1 and J usage is TRBJ2-1, with D unresolved. Per germline, CDR1 SQVTM and CDR2 ANQGSEA. The CDR3 runs to 12 residues. V was shortened by 0 bases and J by 7 bases, with 7 bases between the two germline ends. In DNA form, the CDR3 reads TGCAGCGTTGAAGATATGGGGAATGAGCAGTTCTTC. Translated: CSVEDMGNEQFF.

This clonotype was detected ten times or more. The V and J genes are TRBV12-5 and TRBJ2-1; D is undetermined. The V and J ends lost 5 bases and 10 bases respectively, with 0 bases between them. The CDR3 is 8 amino acids. The germline V gene has CDR1 LGHNT and CDR2 FRNRAP. The CDR3 DNA is TGTGCTAGTGGTGAGCAGTTCTTC. Translated, it gives CASGEQFF. Drawing the rest from reference TRBV12-5 and TRBJ2-1, the complete variable domain is DARVTQTPRHKVTEMGQEVTMRCQPILGHNTVFWYRQTMMQGLELLAYFRNRAPLDDSGMPKDRFSAEMPDATLATLKIQPSEPRDSAVYFCASGEQFFGPGTRLTVL.

This clonotype was detected only a few times. The chain is built from TRBV20-1 and TRBJ2-3; D ambiguous. This CDR3 spans 13 amino acids. Germline V gene data show CDR1 as DFQATT and CDR2 as SNEGSKA (reference sequence). Trimming removed 2 bases at V and 3 bases at J, with 9 bases between. CDR3 coding DNA: TGCAGTGCTAGACCGATGAAAACAGATACGCAGTATTTT. Translated: CSARPMKTDTQYF.

This chain links TRBV5-1 with TRBJ2-5; D call uncertain. Trimming removed 0 bases at V and 1 base at J, with 10 bases between. The germline gives CDR1 SGHRS, CDR2 YFSETQ. The CDR3 runs 15 residues. CDR3 sequence: CASSLARNAQETQYF. CDR3 coding DNA: TGCGCCAGCAGCTTGGCCAGGAATGCCCAAGAGACCCAGTACTTC.

This clonotype was counted once. The rearrangement uses TRBV29-1 and TRBJ2-7; 8 bases are shared with TRBD1. Judging by the DNA end, TRBJ2-5 fits better; the J call may be wrong. The CDR3 extends over 13 amino acids. CDR1 SQVTM and CDR2 ANQGSEA come from the germline V gene. CDR3 region: CSVETGGQETQYF. In DNA form, the CDR3 reads TGCAGCGTTGAAACAGGGGGGCAAGAGACCCAGTACTTC.

V is TRBV4-2 and J is TRBJ2-5; 11 bases are shared with TRBD2. The germline V gene has CDR1 LGHNA and CDR2 YNFKEQ. The CDR3 is 16 residues long. After removal of 6 bases from V and 5 bases from J, the junction contained 11 bases not matched to a gene. In DNA form, the CDR3 reads TGTGCCAGCAGTCCCAATAGCGGGGGGGCCTGGGAGACCCAGTACTTC. Protein sequence: CASSPNSGGAWETQYF.

The genes are TRBV12-3 or TRBV12-4 and TRBJ1-5, with a weak D call TRBD1 (5 bases). The V end lost 7 bases, the J end lost 2 bases, and 18 bases lay between the germline ends. The CDR3 runs to 16 residues. The CDR3 coding sequence is TGTGCCAGCATCCTCGGCGGGCAGGGAGGCAATCAGCCCCAGCATTTT. This sequence encodes CASILGGQGGNQPQHF.

The chain employs TRBV12-3 or TRBV12-4 and TRBJ2-2; D is perhaps TRBD1 (5 bases). V lost 6 bases and J lost 7, with 15 bases in between. The CDR3 is 14 residues long. DNA for the CDR3: TGTGCCAGCAGCCCCGACAGTCTCAACGGGGAGCTGTTTTTT. It codes for CASSPDSLNGELFF.

The chain joins TRBV27 to TRBJ2-5; D is unresolved. Trimming cost V 3 bases and J 0 bases, with 8 bases left between them. Germline CDR1 reads MNHEY; CDR2 reads SMNVEV (reference sequence). This CDR3 is 14 amino acids long. CDR3 in DNA: TGTGCCAGCAGTTTGAAAGCAAACCAAGAGACCCAGTACTTC. This codes for CASSLKANQETQYF.

This clonotype was detected many times. The chain employs TRBV7-2 and TRBJ2-3; TRBD2 is a possible D gene (5 bases). V gave up 1 base and J gave up 3 bases, with 5 bases separating them. Germline CDR1 and CDR2: SGHTA and FQGNSA. This CDR3 comprises 13 residues. The CDR3 bases are TGTGCCAGCAGCTTAGGAGGGACAGATACGCAGTATTTT. It codes for CASSLGGTDTQYF.

The chain links TRBV7-8 to TRBJ1-2; no clear D gene. Germline lookup yields CDR1 SGHVS and CDR2 FQNEAQ. The CDR3 contains 13 residues. Trimming took 5 bases from V and 4 from J, leaving 11 bases between them. The CDR3 region has the DNA TGTGCCAGCAGCGGTAGACCAGCCTATGGCTACACCTTC. Protein product: CASSGRPAYGYTF.

The rearrangement uses TRBV7-2 and TRBJ1-6; D is perhaps TRBD1 (5 bases). Germline V gene sequence: CDR1 SGHTA, CDR2 FQGNSA. Deletions cut 4 bases from V and 5 bases from J, with 12 bases between. This CDR3 is 15 amino acids long. CDR3 in DNA: TGTGCCAGCAGCTCAACAGGTCCCAATAATTCACCCCTCCACTTT. Amino acid sequence: CASSSTGPNNSPLHF. The complete variable domain, with remaining parts taken from reference TRBV7-2 and TRBJ1-6, reads GAGVSQSPSNKVTEKGKDVELRCDPISGHTALYWYRQSLGQGLEFLIYFQGNSAPDKSGLPSDRFSAERTGGSVSTLTIQRTQQEDSAVYLCASSSTGPNNSPLHFGNGTRLTVT.

The V and J genes are TRBV20-1 and TRBJ1-1; no reliable D call. CDR1 DFQATT and CDR2 SNEGSKA come from the germline V gene (reference sequence). This CDR3 is 13 amino acids long. V was shortened by 1 base and J by 4 bases, with 10 bases between the two germline ends. CDR3 in DNA: TGCAGTGCTAGAGTCCCAGCGTCCACTGAAGCTTTCTTT. Encoded protein: CSARVPASTEAFF.

The chain combines TRBV12-3 or TRBV12-4 with TRBJ2-5; D not certain. The V end was cut by 5 bases, the J end by 5 bases, with 12 bases between. This CDR3 contains 13 residues. The CDR3 nucleotides read TGTGCCAGCAGTACCAGCATGAGGGAGACCCAGTACTTC. Its translation: CASSTSMRETQYF.

CDR3: CASTPNRGREQYF. CDR3 sequence (DNA): TGTGCCAGCACCCCGAACAGGGGGCGCGAGCAGTACTTC. V is TRBV7-2 and J is TRBJ2-5; 9 nucleotides align to TRBD1. The last part of the DNA fits TRBJ2-7 better; the J call may be wrong. The germline gives CDR1 SGHTA, CDR2 FQGNSA. The CDR3 is 13 residues long.

This clonotype showed up just a few times. Here the CDR3 DNA reads TGTGCCAGCAGTACGACAGGGGTTGGCAAGACCCAGTACTTC. Amino acids: CASSTTGVGKTQYF. This chain connects TRBV2 to TRBJ2-5; 8 positions match TRBD1. The CDR3 loop spans 14 amino acids. The V gene end was trimmed by 5 bases and the J gene end by 6 bases; junction bases not matched to a gene: 8. Germline V CDR1 and CDR2: SNHLY, FYNNEI.

The chain uses TRBV6-2 or TRBV6-3 and TRBJ2-5, with D tentatively TRBD1 (6 bases). Germline CDR1 MNHEY, CDR2 SVGEGT. CDR3 length: 13 residues. Trimming took off 6 bases at V and 4 bases at J, with 12 bases between the two ends. As DNA, the CDR3 is TGTGCCAGCAGCCGCAGGGGAAGAGAGACCCAGTACTTC. Encoded protein: CASSRRGRETQYF.

Details on this clonotype: One end of the junction fails to match germline, which may point to a read error. The V call is TRBV6-4, the J call TRBJ1-2; D unclear. Germline CDR1 is MRHNA and CDR2 is SNTAGT. The CDR3 runs 11 residues. Here the CDR3 DNA reads TGTGCCAGCCGCGGTTTAGGTGGCTACATCTTC. Translated, it gives CASRGLGGYIF.

The chain recombines TRBV20-1 with TRBJ1-4; D is ambiguous. V was clipped by 2 bases and J by 8 bases, with 9 bases between them. CDR3 length: 12 amino acids. Germline V gives CDR1 DFQATT, CDR2 SNEGSKA (reference sequence). Here the CDR3 reads CSARPMGEKLFF. The CDR3 nucleotides read TGCAGTGCTAGACCTATGGGGGAAAAACTGTTTTTT.

A remark on this clonotype: This could be a read error, since a much larger clone is one nucleotide away. This chain joins TRBV12-3 or TRBV12-4 and TRBJ2-1, with 9 bases lining up with TRBD2. The CDR3 sequence is 14 residues long. With V trimmed by 6 bases and J by 12 bases, 12 bases remained unmatched. CDR3 nucleotide sequence: TGTGCCAGCAGCCCTAGCGGGGTCCAAGGGGGGCAGTTCTTC. Protein: CASSPSGVQGGQFF.

The chain is built from TRBV20-1 and TRBJ1-5; maybe TRBD1 (6 bases). The CDR3 sequence is 14 residues long. Between the trimmed V and J ends, which lost 6 bases and 6 bases, there was a span of 18 bases. Looked up from germline, CDR1 is DFQATT and CDR2 is SNEGSKA (reference sequence). CDR3 amino acids: CSAFSAGVGQPQHF. The DNA for the CDR3 is TGCAGTGCCTTTAGCGCAGGGGTGGGTCAGCCCCAGCATTTT.

V usage is TRBV6-2 or TRBV6-3 and J usage is TRBJ2-4, with TRBD2 matching 8 bases. The DNA end is a closer match to TRBJ2-7, so the J assignment may be wrong. The CDR3 covers 13 residues. The germline gives CDR1 MNHEY, CDR2 SVGEGT. The CDR3 DNA reads as TGTGCCAGCAGAACGGGAGGGCCCTACGAGCAGTACTTC. Amino acid sequence: CASRTGGPYEQYF.

As regards this clonotype: This could be a read error, since a much larger clone is one nucleotide away. The J gene is TRBJ2-5, the V gene TRBV5-1, with a weak D call TRBD2 (6 bases). V lost 4 bases and J lost 5, with 15 bases in between. The CDR3 runs to 14 residues. Germline V lookup: CDR1 SGHRS, CDR2 YFSETQ. The CDR3 reads CASSERGTPETQYF. CDR3 in DNA: TGCGCCAGCAGCGAACGGGGGACCCCCGAGACCCAGTACTTC.